This T cell receptor (beta chain) emerged from a study of T cell responses to AZD1222 COVID-19 vaccine. Using immunoSEQ multiplex PCR, the repertoire was profiled, and TCRdb retains in-frame clones only, with some absent. The table includes roughly 120,000 clones, about 90% detected once. Germline CDR1 SEHNR, CDR2 FQNEAQ (reference sequence). V shed 5 bases and J shed 5 bases, with 12 bases lying between them. CDR3 length: 14 residues. The sequence derives from an adult who received the AZD1222 COVID-19 vaccine. Sequencing used peripheral blood, obtained 28 days after the second AZD1222 dose. The rearrangement uses TRBV7-9 and TRBJ2-2; D unresolved. CDR3 protein: CASSLWVPTGELFF. In DNA form, the CDR3 reads TGTGCCAGCAGCCTCTGGGTCCCTACCGGGGAGCTGTTTTTT.